Presented here are 6 T cell receptor beta chains from one specimen sequenced in a study of T cell responses to AZD1222 COVID-19 vaccine. TCRdb's copy holds only in-frame clones and misses some; the assay was immunoSEQ multiplex PCR. The data hold more than 100,000 clones, with about 85% observed a single time. The sample here was peripheral blood, taken on day 0 of AZD1222 vaccination. The source is an adult in good health.

The CDR3 nucleotides are TGTGCCATCAGTGGCGGGACAGGCTTAAACATTCAGTACTTC. Amino acids: CAISGGTGLNIQYF. The gene calls are TRBV10-3 and TRBJ2-4, with 8 bases aligning to TRBD1. The CDR3 consists of 14 residues. Germline values: CDR1 ENHRY, CDR2 SYGVKD. With 4 bases clipped from V and 6 bases from J, the junction kept 5 bases outside the gene matches.

The chain joins TRBV7-9 to TRBJ1-5; 7 bases agree with TRBD1. The CDR3 length is 13 residues. The trim removed 5 bases at V and 11 bases at J, leaving 9 bases unmatched. Germline V lookup: CDR1 SEHNR, CDR2 FQNEAQ (reference sequence). This chain's CDR3 is CASSRRDSSAQHF. In nucleotides, the CDR3 is TGTGCCAGCAGCCGCAGGGACAGTTCAGCCCAGCATTTT.

This clone was seen once. The rearrangement joins TRBV11-2 to TRBJ2-1; D is perhaps TRBD2 (5 bases). Trimming took 4 bases from V and 8 from J, leaving 21 bases between them. Germline loops: CDR1 SGHAT, CDR2 FQNNGV. This CDR3 comprises 16 residues. The CDR3 DNA sequence: TGTGCCAGCAGCTCCATCCCACTAGTCTCTTTCGATGAGCAGTTCTTC. This codes for CASSSIPLVSFDEQFF.

The gene calls are TRBV28 and TRBJ1-5; D not resolved. CDR3 size: 18 residues. The germline gives CDR1 MDHEN, CDR2 SYDVKM. Deletions cut 3 bases from V and 1 base from J, with 19 bases between. The CDR3 DNA reads TGTGCCAGCAGTTTTCGTATAATGGGGAGAATGAGCAATCAGCCCCAGCATTTT. It codes for CASSFRIMGRMSNQPQHF.

The V and J genes are TRBV7-2 and TRBJ2-1, with 7 bases lining up with TRBD2. Germline V lookup: CDR1 SGHTA, CDR2 FQGNSA. This CDR3 is built from 14 residues. J lost 7 bases, V lost 5 bases, and 8 bases had no gene match. CDR3 loop: CASSPGGSGNEQFF. The CDR3, as DNA: TGTGCCAGCAGCCCGGGGGGTAGCGGGAATGAGCAGTTCTTC.

The CDR3 DNA is TGCGCCAGCAGGACAGGGCCTCTTCAGGAGCAGTACTTC. This encodes CASRTGPLQEQYF. The chain carries TRBV5-1 and TRBJ2-7, with TRBD1 matching 7 bases. The CDR3 is made up of 13 amino acids. V gave up 5 bases and J gave up 7 bases; unmatched junction bases: 9. The germline V gene has CDR1 SGHRS and CDR2 YFSETQ.